Given below is one TCR beta chain in context. The table came from immunoSEQ multiplex PCR; TCRdb's copy has only in-frame clones and leaves some out. The sample carries 500,000 or so clones, 90% to 97% recorded once. These data come from a study of shared clonotypes between healthy human individuals. V lost 8 bases and J lost 0, with 10 bases in between. The CDR3 has 14 residues. CDR1 and CDR2 (germline): ENHRY, SYGVKD. The chain combines TRBV10-3 with TRBJ2-2; D gene ambiguous. The TCR was taken from a woman younger than 45 in good health. Sequencing used naive CD4+ T cells sorted from blood. The subset denotes: CD45RA+ positively selected. CDR3 loop: CAIGVLPNTGELFF. The CDR3 region has the DNA TGTGCCATCGGCGTCTTACCGAACACCGGGGAGCTGTTTTTT.